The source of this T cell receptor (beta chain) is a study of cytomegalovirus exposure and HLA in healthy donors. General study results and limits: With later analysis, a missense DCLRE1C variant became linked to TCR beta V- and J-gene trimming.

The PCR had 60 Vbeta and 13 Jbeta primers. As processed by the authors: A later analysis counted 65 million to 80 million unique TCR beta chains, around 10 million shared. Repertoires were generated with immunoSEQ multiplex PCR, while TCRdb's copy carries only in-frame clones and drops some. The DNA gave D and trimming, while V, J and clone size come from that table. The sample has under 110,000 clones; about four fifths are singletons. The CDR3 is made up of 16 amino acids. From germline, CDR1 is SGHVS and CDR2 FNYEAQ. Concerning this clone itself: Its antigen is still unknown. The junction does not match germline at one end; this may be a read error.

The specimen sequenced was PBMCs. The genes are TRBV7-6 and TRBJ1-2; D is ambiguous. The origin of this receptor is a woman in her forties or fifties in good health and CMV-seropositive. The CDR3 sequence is CASSLVLGSLNYGNTF. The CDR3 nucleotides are TGTGCCAGCAGCTTAGTTCTTGGGAGTCTTAACTATGGCAACACCTTC.